This TCR beta chain was identified in a study of blood T cells in healthy people across ages. CDR3 size: 13 residues. The V gene lost 5 bases and the J gene lost 7 bases, with 14 bases spanning the gap. Germline CDR1 is SGHTA and CDR2 is FQGNSA. The authors ran a second PCR of 7 to 11 cycles using a sample-barcoded 5' primer and a J-beta primer mix. TCRdb reprocessed the 5' RACE reads via MiXCR and lists one record per CDR3 protein. The sample has about 1.5 million distinct CDR3 sequences, under 55% seen once; the top ten hold about 4%. The TCR sequence derives from a young woman in good health. Material for sequencing was blood. The rearrangement links TRBV7-2 to TRBJ1-2; weak D call: TRBD1 (5 bases). CDR3 nucleotide sequence: TGTGCCAGCAGCAAAAAGGCGGGGGGTGGCTACACCTTC. This encodes CASSKKAGGGYTF.